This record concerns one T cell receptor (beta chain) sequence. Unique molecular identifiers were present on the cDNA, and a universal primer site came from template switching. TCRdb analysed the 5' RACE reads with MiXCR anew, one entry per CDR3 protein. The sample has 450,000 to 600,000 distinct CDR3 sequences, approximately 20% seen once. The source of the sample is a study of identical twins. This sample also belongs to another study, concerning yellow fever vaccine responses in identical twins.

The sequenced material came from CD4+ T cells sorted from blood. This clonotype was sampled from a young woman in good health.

CDR3: CASSWRTDSDTQYF. In DNA form, the CDR3 reads TGTGCCAGCAGTTGGAGGACAGATTCAGATACGCAGTATTTT. The V gene is TRBV28, the J gene TRBJ2-3; D is possibly TRBD1 (6 bases). The CDR3 is made up of 14 amino acids. From germline, CDR1 is MDHEN and CDR2 SYDVKM. V was shortened by 4 bases and J by 4 bases, with 12 bases between the two germline ends.